The T cell receptor (beta chain) under discussion was sequenced for a study of blood T cell dynamics during melanoma immunotherapy. Across the study: Standard first-line treatment here was pembrolizumab or nivolumab plus ipilimumab in metastatic melanoma.

Points on this clone: Its ends do not fully match the called genes, so a read error is possible.

Time point specified: week 3, after first cycle of checkpoint inhibitor. Apart from a couple of fast progressors, RECIST 1.1 response was judged 12 weeks post-infusion. Germline V gene data show CDR1 as MNHNS and CDR2 as SASEGT. The CDR3 has 14 amino acids. Produced via immunoSEQ multiplex PCR; TCRdb's table is partial and in-frame only. The sample comprises around 12,000 clones, around nine tenths of which are singletons, and approximately 0.19% rests with the top ten. The chain employs TRBV6-1 and TRBJ2-5, with 7 bases identical to TRBD1. The TCR comes from a human donor with melanoma. The input for sequencing was effector memory CD8+ T cells from blood, taken from a patient treated with checkpoint blockade. The CDR3: CVSLIDGTEETQYF. As DNA, the CDR3 is TGTGTCAGCCTCATAGACGGGACAGAAGAGACCCAGTACTTC.